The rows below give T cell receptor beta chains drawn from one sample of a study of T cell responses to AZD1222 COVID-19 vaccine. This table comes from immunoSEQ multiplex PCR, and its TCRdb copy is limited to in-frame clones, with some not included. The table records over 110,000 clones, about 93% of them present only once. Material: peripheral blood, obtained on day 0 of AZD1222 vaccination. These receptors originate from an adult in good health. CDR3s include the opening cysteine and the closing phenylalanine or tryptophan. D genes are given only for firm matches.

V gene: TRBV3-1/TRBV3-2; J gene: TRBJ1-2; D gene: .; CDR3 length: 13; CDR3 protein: CASSPASDYGYTF
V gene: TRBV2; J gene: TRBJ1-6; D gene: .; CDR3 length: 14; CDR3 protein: CASSDDGYNSPLHF
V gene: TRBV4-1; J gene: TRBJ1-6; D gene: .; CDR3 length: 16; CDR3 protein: CASSQDSGGPNSPLHF
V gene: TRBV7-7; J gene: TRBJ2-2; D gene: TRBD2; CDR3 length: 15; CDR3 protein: CASSLSGGMTGELFF
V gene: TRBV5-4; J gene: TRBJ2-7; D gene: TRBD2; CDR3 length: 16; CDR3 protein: CASSQTGLAGPSEQYF
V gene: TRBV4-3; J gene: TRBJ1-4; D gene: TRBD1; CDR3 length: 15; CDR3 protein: CASSQDRDRGRKLFF
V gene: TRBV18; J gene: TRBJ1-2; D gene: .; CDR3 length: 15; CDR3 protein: CASSPGQTVNYGYTF
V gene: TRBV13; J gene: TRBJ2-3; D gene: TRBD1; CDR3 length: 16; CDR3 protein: CASSLETGGRTDTQYF
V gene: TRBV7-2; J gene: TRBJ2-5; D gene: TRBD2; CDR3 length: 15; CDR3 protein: CASSFYWGGQETQYF
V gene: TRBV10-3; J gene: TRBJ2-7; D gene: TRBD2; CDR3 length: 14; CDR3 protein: CAISETGGRYEQYF
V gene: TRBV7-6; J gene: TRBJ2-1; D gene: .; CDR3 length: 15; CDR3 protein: CASSFRDNVHNEQFF
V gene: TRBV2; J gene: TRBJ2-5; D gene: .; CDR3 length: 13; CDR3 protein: CASSVTYQETQYF
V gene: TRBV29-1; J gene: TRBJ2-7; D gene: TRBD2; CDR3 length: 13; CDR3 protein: CSAASGSSREQYF
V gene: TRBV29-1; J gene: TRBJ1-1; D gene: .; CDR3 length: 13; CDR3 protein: CSVESSSRTEAFF
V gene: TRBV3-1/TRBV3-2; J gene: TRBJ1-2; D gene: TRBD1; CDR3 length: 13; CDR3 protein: CASSRGQNYGYTF
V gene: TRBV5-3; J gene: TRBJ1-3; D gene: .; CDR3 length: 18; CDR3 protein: CARSFLVNRRSSGNTIYF
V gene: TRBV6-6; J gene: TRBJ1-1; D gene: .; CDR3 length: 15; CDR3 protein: CASSYSTQIPTEAFF
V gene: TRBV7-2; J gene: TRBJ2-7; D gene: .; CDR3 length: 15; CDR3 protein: CASSPEVRTSYEQYF
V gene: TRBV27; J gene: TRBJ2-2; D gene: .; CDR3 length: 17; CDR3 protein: CASSSPRVRELSGELFF
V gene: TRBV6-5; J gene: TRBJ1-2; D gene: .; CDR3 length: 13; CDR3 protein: CASSPTGYPGRTF
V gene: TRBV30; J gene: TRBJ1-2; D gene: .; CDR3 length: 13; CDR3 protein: CAWSPTVNYGYTF
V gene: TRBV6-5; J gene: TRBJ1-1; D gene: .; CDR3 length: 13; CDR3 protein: CASSLQVSTEAFF
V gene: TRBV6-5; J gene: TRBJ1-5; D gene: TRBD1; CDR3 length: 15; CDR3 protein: CASSPGQGNHQPQHF
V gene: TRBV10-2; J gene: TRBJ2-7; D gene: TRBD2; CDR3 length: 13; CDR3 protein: CASRAGTRYEQYF
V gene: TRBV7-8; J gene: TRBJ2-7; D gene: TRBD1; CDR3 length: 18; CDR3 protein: CASSLRTGGPDSSYEQYF
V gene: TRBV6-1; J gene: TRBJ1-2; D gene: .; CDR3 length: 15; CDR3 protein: CASSESGREGYGYTF
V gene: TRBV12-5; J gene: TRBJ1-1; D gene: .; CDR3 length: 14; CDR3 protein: CASGSGLMNTEAFF
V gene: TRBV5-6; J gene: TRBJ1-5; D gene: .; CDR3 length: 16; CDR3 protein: CASSLGAPISNQPQHF
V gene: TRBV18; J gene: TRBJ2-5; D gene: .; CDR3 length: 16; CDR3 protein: CASSPPGNREMETQYF
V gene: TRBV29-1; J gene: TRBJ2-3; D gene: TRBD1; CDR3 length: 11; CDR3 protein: CSGQGADTQYF
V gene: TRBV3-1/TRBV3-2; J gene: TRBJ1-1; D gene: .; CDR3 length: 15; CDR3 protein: CASSQDGGIVPEAFF
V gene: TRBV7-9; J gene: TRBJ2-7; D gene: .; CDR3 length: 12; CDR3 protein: CASSLGLAEQYF
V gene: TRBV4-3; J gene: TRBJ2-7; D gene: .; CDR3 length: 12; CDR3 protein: CASSKGRGEQYF
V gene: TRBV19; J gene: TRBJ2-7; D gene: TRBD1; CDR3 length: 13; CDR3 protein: CATAPTGLYEQYF
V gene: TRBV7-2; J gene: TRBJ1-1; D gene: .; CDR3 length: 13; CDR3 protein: CASMEARYTEAFF
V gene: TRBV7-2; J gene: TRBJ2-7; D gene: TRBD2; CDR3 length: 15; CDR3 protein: CASSLGGSDLYEQYF
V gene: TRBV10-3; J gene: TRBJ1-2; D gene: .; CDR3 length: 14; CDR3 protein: CAISRGEVGYGYTF
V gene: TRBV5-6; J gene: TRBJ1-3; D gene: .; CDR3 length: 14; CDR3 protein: CASSLGQRGNTIYF
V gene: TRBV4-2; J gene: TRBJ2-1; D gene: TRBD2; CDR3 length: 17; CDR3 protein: CASMALSGRKGYNEQFF
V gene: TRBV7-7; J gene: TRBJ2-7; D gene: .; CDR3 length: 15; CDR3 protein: CASSLALGLSYEQYF
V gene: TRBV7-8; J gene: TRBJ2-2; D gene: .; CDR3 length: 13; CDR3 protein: CASRRRDTGELFF
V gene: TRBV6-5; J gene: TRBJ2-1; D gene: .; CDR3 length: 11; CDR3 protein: CASSTSDEQFF
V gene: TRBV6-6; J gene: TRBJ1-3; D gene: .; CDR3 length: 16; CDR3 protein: CASSRPQGIKGNTIYF
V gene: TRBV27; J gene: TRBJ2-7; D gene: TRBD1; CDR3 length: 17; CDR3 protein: CASRQGTGVSSYYEQYF
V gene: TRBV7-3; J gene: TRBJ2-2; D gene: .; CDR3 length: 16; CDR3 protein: CASSSAAGSNTGELFF
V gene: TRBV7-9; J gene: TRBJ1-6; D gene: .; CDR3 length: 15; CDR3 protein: CASSPGEGIGSPLHF
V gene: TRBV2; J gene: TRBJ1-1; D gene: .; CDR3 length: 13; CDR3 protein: CASSEVRSTEAFF
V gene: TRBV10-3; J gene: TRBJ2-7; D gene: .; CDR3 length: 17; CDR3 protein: CAISVSRDSLRLYEQYF
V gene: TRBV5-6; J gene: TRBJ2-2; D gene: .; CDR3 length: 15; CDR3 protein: CASSLQGSNTGELFF
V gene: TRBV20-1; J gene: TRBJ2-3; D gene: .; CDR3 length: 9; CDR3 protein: CSLPGSYLF
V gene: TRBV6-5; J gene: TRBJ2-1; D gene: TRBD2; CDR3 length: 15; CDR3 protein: CASSLLAGGIHEQFF
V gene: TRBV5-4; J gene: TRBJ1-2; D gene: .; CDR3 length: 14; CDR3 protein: CASSFGQPLYGYTF
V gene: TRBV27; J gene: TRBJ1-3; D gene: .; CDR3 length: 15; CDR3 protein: CASSHRGDQRGTIYF
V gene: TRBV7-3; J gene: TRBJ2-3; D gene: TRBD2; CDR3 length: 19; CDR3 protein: CASSSSHVGLAGGTDTQYF
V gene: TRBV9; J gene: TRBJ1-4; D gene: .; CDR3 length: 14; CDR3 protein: CASSTSTLQGRLFF
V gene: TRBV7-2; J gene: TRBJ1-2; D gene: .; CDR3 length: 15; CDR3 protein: CASSPLRGASYGYTF
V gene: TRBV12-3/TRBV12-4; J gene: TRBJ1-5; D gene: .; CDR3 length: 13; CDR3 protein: CASTQDVGQPQHF